Shown below are 18 T cell receptor beta chains from a single sample sequenced in a study of T-cell reconstitution after alpha-beta-depleted transplantation in children. Researchers prepared the TCRbeta library using unique molecular identifiers, the study reports. TCRdb called the PCR reads again in MiXCR, with one record for every CDR3 protein. The table records about 830,000 distinct CDR3 sequences, 15% to 20% of them present only once. Here the sequenced sample was PBMCs, mostly from graft donor cells, taken 360 days after TCRalphabeta/CD19-depleted stem cell transplant. The receptors were gathered from a male patient aged 5 to 17 who had a stem cell transplant for acute lymphoblastic leukemia, so the T cells may come from the graft donor.

J is TRBJ2-1 and V is TRBV19; D might be TRBD1 or TRBD2, each matching 5 bases. Per germline, CDR1 LNHDA and CDR2 SQIVND (reference sequence). V was trimmed by 5 bases and J by 9 bases, leaving 11 bases between them. The CDR3 contains 12 residues. This CDR3 is CASSPGPPEQFF. The CDR3 DNA sequence: TGTGCCAGTAGTCCGGGACCACCTGAGCAGTTCTTC.

Only a few counts were recorded for this clonotype. The V call is TRBV7-9, the J call TRBJ1-2, with unresolved D. Germline CDR1 SEHNR, CDR2 FQNEAQ (reference sequence). The ends were cut back, 1 base at V and 1 base at J, with 10 bases in the middle. The CDR3 is 15 residues long. The DNA for the CDR3 is TGTGCCAGCAGCTTAGACACGGACGTTAACTATGGCTACACCTTC. Its protein product is CASSLDTDVNYGYTF.

This clonotype has a count of ten or more. This chain joins TRBV7-9 and TRBJ2-2, with 9 bases aligning to TRBD1. This CDR3 comprises 15 residues. CDR1 is SEHNR and CDR2 is FQNEAQ in the germline V gene (reference sequence). Trimming removed 5 bases from V and 3 bases from J; junction bases left unmatched: 4. CDR3 sequence (DNA): TGTGCCAGCAGCACAGGACAGGGGTACACCGGGGAGCTGTTTTTT. Its translation: CASSTGQGYTGELFF.

This clonotype was detected only a few times. The rearrangement links TRBV5-1 to TRBJ2-6; no reliable D call. Germline CDR1 reads SGHRS; CDR2 reads YFSETQ. This CDR3 is 13 amino acids long. Trimming took off 6 bases at V and 0 bases at J, with 4 bases between the two ends. For the CDR3, the DNA is TGCGCCAGCACAAGCTCTGGGGCCAACGTCCTGACTTTC. Protein product: CASTSSGANVLTF.

V is TRBV5-4 and J is TRBJ2-4, with 7 bases aligning to TRBD2. Trimming took 0 bases from V and 4 from J; bases not matched to a gene: 4. Germline loops: CDR1 SGHNT, CDR2 YYREEE (reference sequence). The CDR3 is 15 residues long. The CDR3 spells CASSLEIAGKNIQYF. Written as DNA, the CDR3 is TGTGCCAGCAGCTTGGAGATAGCGGGTAAAAACATTCAGTACTTC.

This clonotype was found many times. The chain employs TRBV20-1 and TRBJ1-5; 7 nucleotides match TRBD1. The CDR3 consists of 14 residues. Trimming cost V 6 bases and J 2 bases; bases outside gene matches: 7. Germline lookup yields CDR1 DFQATT and CDR2 SNEGSKA (reference sequence). The CDR3 is CSARRGSGNQPQHF. The CDR3 nucleotides are TGCAGTGCCCGCAGGGGGTCGGGCAATCAGCCCCAGCATTTT.

V is TRBV5-1 and J is TRBJ2-1; D is perhaps TRBD2 (7 bases). From germline, CDR1 is SGHRS and CDR2 YFSETQ. CDR3 length: 12 residues. Trimming pared 9 bases from V and 8 bases from J, leaving 15 bases between. CDR3 DNA: TGCGCCATTCTCGGAGGGGGGGATGAGCAGTTCTTC. This codes for CAILGGGDEQFF.

The rearrangement uses TRBV5-1 and TRBJ1-4; D perhaps matches TRBD1 (5 bases). The CDR3 is made up of 15 amino acids. V was shortened by 0 bases and J by 8 bases, with 14 bases between the two germline ends. Germline-derived CDR1 and CDR2 are SGHRS and YFSETQ. This chain's CDR3 is CASSLVSGVTEKLFF. The CDR3 DNA follows: TGCGCCAGCAGCTTGGTTTCGGGGGTCACCGAAAAACTGTTTTTT.

The rearrangement uses TRBV5-5 and TRBJ2-1; D is possibly TRBD2 (6 bases). V shed 2 bases and J shed 4 bases, with 13 bases lying between them. The CDR3 covers 15 residues. Germline CDR1 is SGHKS and CDR2 is YYEKEE (reference sequence). CDR3 amino acids: CASSFRDSYYNEQFF. The CDR3 coding sequence is TGTGCCAGCAGCTTCCGGGACTCCTATTACAATGAGCAGTTCTTC.

In its sample, this clonotype was seen a few times. The rearrangement links TRBV2 to TRBJ2-1; maybe TRBD1 (5 bases). There are 14 residues in the CDR3. CDR1 is SNHLY, CDR2 FYNNEI, per germline. Trimming cost V 7 bases and J 5 bases, with 15 bases left between them. The CDR3 bases are TGTGCCAGCACCCCGGACAACCTTAACAATGAGCAGTTCTTC. This gives the protein CASTPDNLNNEQFF.

The chain employs TRBV5-1 and TRBJ2-6; D perhaps matches TRBD2 (6 bases). There are 18 residues in the CDR3. CDR1 is SGHRS and CDR2 is YFSETQ in the germline V gene. The V end lost 0 bases, the J end lost 0 bases, and 13 bases lay between the germline ends. The DNA of the CDR3 is TGCGCCAGCAGCTTGGCTAGCAGCGGGTCCTCTGGGGCCAACGTCCTGACTTTC. Translating gives CASSLASSGSSGANVLTF.

The CDR3 region has the DNA TGCAGTGCTAGAGATTCCATTTCCTTAGCCAAAAACATTCAGTACTTC. Translation gives CSARDSISLAKNIQYF. This chain links TRBV20-1 with TRBJ2-4; D call uncertain. The CDR3 is 16 residues long. Germline CDR1 is DFQATT and CDR2 is SNEGSKA (reference sequence). V lost 0 bases and J lost 0, with 12 bases in between.

This clonotype has more than one count but fewer than ten. The chain combines TRBV5-1 with TRBJ2-5, with a possible D match to TRBD1 (5 bases). The CDR3 extends over 14 amino acids. V was trimmed by 5 bases and J by 2 bases, leaving 13 bases between them. CDR1 SGHRS and CDR2 YFSETQ come from the germline V gene. The CDR3 DNA is TGCGCCAGCAGACCCTGGGGCAGACAAGAGACCCAGTACTTC. Translated: CASRPWGRQETQYF.

In this sample, this clonotype turned up a few times. The chain couples TRBV12-3 or TRBV12-4 to TRBJ2-3; tentatively, D is TRBD1 or TRBD2 (6 bases each). CDR3 length equals 15 residues. The V end lost 7 bases, the J end lost 0 bases, and 14 bases lay between the germline ends. In nucleotides, the CDR3 is TGTGCCAGCAAATCGGGGGCCCCAAGCACAGATACGCAGTATTTT. This translates into CASKSGAPSTDTQYF.

The chain recombines TRBV4-1 with TRBJ1-2; D ambiguous. Per germline, CDR1 MGHRA and CDR2 YSYEKL. The V gene lost 0 bases and the J gene lost 3 bases, with 11 bases spanning the gap. The CDR3 has 15 residues. The CDR3 DNA sequence: TGCGCCAGCAGCCAAGATGAAGGATTTGACTATGGCTACACCTTC. This sequence encodes CASSQDEGFDYGYTF.

This clonotype has ten or more counts. This chain links TRBV7-9 with TRBJ2-1; the D is unclear. The CDR3 runs 15 residues. From germline, CDR1 is SEHNR and CDR2 FQNEAQ (reference sequence). V was trimmed by 1 base and J by 5 bases, leaving 12 bases between them. CDR3 sequence reads: CASSLGSTTDNEQFF. CDR3 DNA: TGTGCCAGCAGCTTAGGGTCCACCACTGACAATGAGCAGTTCTTC.

This chain links TRBV4-1 with TRBJ2-7; 10 nucleotides line up with TRBD1. The germline gives CDR1 MGHRA, CDR2 YSYEKL. J lost 4 bases, V lost 3 bases, and 12 bases had no gene match. This CDR3 is 17 amino acids long. CDR3 nucleotides: TGCGCCAGCAGCCACCAGCTGACAGGGGGCGTCTTATACGAGCAGTACTTC. Residues: CASSHQLTGGVLYEQYF.

The chain employs TRBV3-1 and TRBJ2-3; D is ambiguous. Germline lookup yields CDR1 LGHDT and CDR2 YNNKEL (reference sequence). CDR3 length: 15 residues. Trimming left V 0 bases short and J 6 bases short, with 13 bases between. This CDR3 is CASSQDLIPSDTQYF. The CDR3 DNA sequence: TGTGCCAGCAGCCAAGACCTAATACCCTCCGATACGCAGTATTTT.